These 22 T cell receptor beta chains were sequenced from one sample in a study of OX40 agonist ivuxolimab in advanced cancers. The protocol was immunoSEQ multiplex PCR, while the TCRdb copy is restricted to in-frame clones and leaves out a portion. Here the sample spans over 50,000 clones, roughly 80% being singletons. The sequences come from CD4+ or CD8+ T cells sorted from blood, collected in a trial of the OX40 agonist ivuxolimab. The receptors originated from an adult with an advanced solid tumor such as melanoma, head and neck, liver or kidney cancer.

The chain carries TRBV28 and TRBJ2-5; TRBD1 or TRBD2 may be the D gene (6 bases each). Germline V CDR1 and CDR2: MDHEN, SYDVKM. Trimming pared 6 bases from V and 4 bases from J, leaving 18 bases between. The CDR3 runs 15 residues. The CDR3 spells CASRISGQGRETQYF. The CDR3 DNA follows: TGTGCCAGCAGGATCAGCGGGCAGGGGCGAGAGACCCAGTACTTC.

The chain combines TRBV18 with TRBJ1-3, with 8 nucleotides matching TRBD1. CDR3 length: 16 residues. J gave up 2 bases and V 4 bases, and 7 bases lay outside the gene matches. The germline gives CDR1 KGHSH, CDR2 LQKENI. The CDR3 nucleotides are TGTGCCAGCTCACGAGGACAGGGATCTCCTGGAAACACCATATATTTT. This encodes CASSRGQGSPGNTIYF.

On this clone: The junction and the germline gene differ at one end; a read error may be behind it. The CDR3 protein is CASSLGTSGGARTQYF. The CDR3 DNA is TGTGCTAGCAGCTTGGGGACTAGCGGGGGGGCAAGGACCCAGTACTTC. The V call is TRBV7-7, the J call TRBJ2-5, with TRBD2 identical over 16 bases. CDR1 SSHAT and CDR2 FNYEAQ come from the germline V gene (reference sequence). The CDR3 is 16 residues long.

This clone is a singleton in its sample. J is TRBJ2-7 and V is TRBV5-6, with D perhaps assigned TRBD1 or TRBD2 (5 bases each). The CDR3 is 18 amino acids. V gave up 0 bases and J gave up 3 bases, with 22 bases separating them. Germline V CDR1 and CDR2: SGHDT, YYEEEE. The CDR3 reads CASSLAYRGADGVYEQYF. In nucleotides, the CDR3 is TGTGCCAGCAGCTTGGCCTATCGGGGCGCGGACGGGGTCTACGAGCAGTACTTC. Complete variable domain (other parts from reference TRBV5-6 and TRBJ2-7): DAGVTQSPTHLIKTRGQQVTLRCSPKSGHDTVSWYQQALGQGPQFIFQYYEEEERQRGNFPDRFSGHQFPNYSSELNVNALLLGDSALYLCASSLAYRGADGVYEQYFGPGTRLTVT.

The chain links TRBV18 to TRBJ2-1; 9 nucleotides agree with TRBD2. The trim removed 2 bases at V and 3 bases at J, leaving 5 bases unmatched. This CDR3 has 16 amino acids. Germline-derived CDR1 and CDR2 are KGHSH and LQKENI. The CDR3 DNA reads TGTGCCAGCTCACCAGAAGGTAGCGGGGGCTACAATGAGCAGTTCTTC. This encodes CASSPEGSGGYNEQFF. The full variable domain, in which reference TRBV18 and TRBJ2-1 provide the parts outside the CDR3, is NAGVMQNPRHLVRRRGQEARLRCSPMKGHSHVYWYRQLPEEGLKFMVYLQKENIIDESGMPKERFSAEFPKEGPSILRIQQVVRGDSAAYFCASSPEGSGGYNEQFFGPGTRLTVL.

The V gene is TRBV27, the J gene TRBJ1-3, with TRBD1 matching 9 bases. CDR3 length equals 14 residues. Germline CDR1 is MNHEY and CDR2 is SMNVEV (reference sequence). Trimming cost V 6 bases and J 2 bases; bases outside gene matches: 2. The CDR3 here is CASRGTGTGNTIYF. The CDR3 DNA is TGTGCCAGCAGGGGGACAGGGACTGGAAACACCATATATTTT.

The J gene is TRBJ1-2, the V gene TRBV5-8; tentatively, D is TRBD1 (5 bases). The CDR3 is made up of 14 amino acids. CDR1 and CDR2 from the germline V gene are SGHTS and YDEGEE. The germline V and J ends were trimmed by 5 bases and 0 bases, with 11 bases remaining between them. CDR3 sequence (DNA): TGTGCCAGCAGACTGAGGGGCTCTAACTATGGCTACACCTTC. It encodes CASRLRGSNYGYTF.

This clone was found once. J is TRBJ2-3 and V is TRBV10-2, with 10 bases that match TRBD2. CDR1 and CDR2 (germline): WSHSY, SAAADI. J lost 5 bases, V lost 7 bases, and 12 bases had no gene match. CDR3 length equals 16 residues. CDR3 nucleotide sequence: TGCGCCAGCACTAGAAGCGGGGGGGCCGCTGAAGATACGCAGTATTTT. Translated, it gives CASTRSGGAAEDTQYF.

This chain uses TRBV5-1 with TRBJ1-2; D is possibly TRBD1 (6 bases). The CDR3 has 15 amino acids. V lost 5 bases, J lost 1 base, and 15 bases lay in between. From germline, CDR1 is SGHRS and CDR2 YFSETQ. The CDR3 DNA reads TGCGCCAGCAGTCAGAACCTAGGGGGTAACTATGGCTACACCTTC. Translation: CASSQNLGGNYGYTF.

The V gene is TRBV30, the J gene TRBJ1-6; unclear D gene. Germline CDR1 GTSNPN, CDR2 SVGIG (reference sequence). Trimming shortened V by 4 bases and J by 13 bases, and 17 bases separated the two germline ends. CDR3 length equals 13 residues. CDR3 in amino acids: CAWKGDSRPPLHF. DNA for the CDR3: TGTGCCTGGAAAGGCGATAGCCGACCCCCCCTCCACTTT.

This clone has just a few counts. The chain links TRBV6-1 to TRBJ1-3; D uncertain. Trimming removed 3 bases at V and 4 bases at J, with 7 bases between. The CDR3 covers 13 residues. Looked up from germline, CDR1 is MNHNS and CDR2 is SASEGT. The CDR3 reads CASSDSSGNTIYF. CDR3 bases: TGTGCCAGCAGTGACTCAAGCGGAAACACCATATATTTT.

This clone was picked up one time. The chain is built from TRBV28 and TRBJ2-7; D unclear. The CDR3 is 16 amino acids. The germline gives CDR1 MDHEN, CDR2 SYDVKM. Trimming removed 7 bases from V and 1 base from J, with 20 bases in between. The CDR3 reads CASIPNRLRASYEQYF. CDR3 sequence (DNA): TGTGCCAGCATACCCAATCGTTTACGAGCATCCTACGAGCAGTACTTC. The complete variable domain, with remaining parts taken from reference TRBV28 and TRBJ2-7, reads DVKVTQSSRYLVKRTGEKVFLECVQDMDHENMFWYRQDPGLGLRLIYFSYDVKMKEKGDIPEGYSVSREKKERFSLILESASTNQTSMYLCASIPNRLRASYEQYFGPGTRLTVT.

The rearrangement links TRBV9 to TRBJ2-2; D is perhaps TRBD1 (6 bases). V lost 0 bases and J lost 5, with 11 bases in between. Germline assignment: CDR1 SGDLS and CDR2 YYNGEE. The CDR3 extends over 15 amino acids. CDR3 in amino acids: CASSVVGQGTGELFF. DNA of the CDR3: TGTGCCAGCAGCGTAGTCGGGCAGGGGACCGGGGAGCTGTTTTTT.

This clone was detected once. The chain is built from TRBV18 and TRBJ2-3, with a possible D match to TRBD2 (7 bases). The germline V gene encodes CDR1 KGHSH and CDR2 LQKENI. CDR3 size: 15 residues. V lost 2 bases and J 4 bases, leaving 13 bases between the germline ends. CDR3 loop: CASSPRGGQADTQYF. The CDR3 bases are TGTGCCAGCTCACCAAGGGGGGGCCAGGCAGATACGCAGTATTTT. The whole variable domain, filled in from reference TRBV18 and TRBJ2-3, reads NAGVMQNPRHLVRRRGQEARLRCSPMKGHSHVYWYRQLPEEGLKFMVYLQKENIIDESGMPKERFSAEFPKEGPSILRIQQVVRGDSAAYFCASSPRGGQADTQYFGPGTRLTVL.

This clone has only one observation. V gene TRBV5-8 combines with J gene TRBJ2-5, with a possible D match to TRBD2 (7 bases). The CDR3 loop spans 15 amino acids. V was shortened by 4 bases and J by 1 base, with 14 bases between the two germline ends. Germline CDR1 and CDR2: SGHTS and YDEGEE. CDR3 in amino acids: CASSPLGGPQETQYF. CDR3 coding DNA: TGTGCCAGCAGCCCTCTCGGGGGGCCCCAAGAGACCCAGTACTTC.

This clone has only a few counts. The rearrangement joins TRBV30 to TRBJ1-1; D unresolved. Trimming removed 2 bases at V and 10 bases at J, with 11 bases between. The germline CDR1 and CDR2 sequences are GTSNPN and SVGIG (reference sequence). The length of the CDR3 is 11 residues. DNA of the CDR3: TGTGCCTGGAGTAAGACGTCGCGAGCTTTCTTT. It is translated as CAWSKTSRAFF. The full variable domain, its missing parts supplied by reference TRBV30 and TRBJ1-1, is SQTIHQWPATLVQPVGSPLSLECTVEGTSNPNLYWYRQAAGRGLQLLFYSVGIGQISSEVPQNLSASRPQDRQFILSSKKLLLSDSGFYLCAWSKTSRAFFGQGTRLTVV.

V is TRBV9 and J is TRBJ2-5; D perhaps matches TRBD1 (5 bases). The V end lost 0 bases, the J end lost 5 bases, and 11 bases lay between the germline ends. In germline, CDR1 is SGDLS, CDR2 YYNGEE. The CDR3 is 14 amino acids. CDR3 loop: CASSVALKGETQYF. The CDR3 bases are TGTGCCAGCAGCGTAGCGTTAAAGGGGGAGACCCAGTACTTC.

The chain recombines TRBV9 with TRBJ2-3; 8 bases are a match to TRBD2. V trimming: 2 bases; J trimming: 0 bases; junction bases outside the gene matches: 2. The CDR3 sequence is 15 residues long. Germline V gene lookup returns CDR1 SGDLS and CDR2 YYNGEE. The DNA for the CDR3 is TGTGCCAGCAGCGTTAGCGGGGCTAGCACAGATACGCAGTATTTT. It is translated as CASSVSGASTDTQYF.

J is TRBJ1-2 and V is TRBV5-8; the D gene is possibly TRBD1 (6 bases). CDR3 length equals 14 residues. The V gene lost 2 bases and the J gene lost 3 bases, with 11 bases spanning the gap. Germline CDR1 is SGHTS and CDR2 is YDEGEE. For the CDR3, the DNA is TGTGCCAGCAGCTTCGAAGCAGGGGACTATGGCTACACCTTC. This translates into CASSFEAGDYGYTF. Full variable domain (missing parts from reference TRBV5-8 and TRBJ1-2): EAGVTQSPTHLIKTRGQQATLRCSPISGHTSVYWYQQALGLGLQFLLWYDEGEERNRGNFPPRFSGRQFPNYSSELNVNALELEDSALYLCASSFEAGDYGYTFGSGTRLTVV.

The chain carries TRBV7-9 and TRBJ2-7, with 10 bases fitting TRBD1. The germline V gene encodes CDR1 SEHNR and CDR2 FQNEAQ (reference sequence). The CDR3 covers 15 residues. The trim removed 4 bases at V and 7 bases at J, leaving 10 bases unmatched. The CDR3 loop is CASSSGDRGVIEQYF. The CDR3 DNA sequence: TGTGCCAGCAGCTCTGGGGACAGGGGCGTTATAGAGCAGTACTTC.

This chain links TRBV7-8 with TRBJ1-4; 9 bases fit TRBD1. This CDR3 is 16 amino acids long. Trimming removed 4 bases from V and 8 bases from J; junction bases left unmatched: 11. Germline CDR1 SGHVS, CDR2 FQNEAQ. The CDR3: CASSYYRGRTGEKLFF. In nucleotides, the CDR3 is TGTGCCAGCAGCTATTACAGGGGGCGCACGGGGGAAAAACTGTTTTTT.

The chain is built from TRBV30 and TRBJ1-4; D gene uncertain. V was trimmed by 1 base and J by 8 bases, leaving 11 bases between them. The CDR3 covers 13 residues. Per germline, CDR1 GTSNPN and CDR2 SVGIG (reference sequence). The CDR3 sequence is CAWSAFVGEKLFF. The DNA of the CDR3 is TGTGCCTGGAGTGCGTTTGTGGGAGAAAAACTGTTTTTT.